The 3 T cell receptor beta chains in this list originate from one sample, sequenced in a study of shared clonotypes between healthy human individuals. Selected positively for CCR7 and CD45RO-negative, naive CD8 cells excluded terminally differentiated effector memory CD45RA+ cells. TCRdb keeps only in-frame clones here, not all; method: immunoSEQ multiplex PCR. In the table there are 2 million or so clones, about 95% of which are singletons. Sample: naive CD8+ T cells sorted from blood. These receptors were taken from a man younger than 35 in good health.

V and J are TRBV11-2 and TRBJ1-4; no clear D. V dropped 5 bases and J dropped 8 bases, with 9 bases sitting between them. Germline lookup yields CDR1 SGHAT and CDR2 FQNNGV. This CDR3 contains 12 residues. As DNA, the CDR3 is TGTGCCAGCAGCATGAGTGGGGAAAAACTGTTTTTT. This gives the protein CASSMSGEKLFF.

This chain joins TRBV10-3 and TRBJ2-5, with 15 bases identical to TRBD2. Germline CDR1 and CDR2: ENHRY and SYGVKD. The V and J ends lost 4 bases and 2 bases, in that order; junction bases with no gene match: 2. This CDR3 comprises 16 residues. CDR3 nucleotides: TGTGCCATCAGTGGAGGGACTAGCGGGGGGCAAGAGACCCAGTACTTC. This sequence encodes CAISGGTSGGQETQYF.

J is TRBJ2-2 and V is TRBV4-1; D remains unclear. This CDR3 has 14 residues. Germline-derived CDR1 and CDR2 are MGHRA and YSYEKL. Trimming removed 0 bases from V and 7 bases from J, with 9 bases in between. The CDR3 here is CASSQEGSIGELFF. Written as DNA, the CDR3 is TGCGCCAGCAGCCAAGAGGGTTCCATCGGGGAGCTGTTTTTT.